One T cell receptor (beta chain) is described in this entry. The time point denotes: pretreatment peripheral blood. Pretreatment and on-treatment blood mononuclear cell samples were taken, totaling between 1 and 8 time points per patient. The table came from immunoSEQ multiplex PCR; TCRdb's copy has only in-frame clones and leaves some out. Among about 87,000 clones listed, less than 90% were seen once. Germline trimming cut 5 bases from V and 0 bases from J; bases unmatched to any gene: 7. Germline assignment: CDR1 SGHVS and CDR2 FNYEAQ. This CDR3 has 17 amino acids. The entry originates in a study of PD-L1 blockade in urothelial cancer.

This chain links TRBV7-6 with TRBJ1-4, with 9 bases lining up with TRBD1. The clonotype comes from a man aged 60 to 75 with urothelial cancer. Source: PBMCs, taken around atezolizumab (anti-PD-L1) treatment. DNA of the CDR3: TGTGCCAGCAGCCCCCCGGGACAGGGCCCAACTAATGAAAAACTGTTTTTT. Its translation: CASSPPGQGPTNEKLFF.